This T cell receptor (beta chain) was identified in a study of cytomegalovirus exposure and HLA in healthy donors. Study-wide results and limits: Clonal expansion was found to be greater in HLA-associated TCR beta chains than in equally common others in a later analysis.

V gave up 2 bases and J gave up 5 bases; unmatched junction bases: 8. The CDR3 runs to 16 residues. Per germline, CDR1 SGHRS and CDR2 YFSETQ. A remark on this clone: The antigen is unknown.

The PCR was carried out with 60 Vbeta primers and 13 Jbeta primers. TCRdb's copy holds only in-frame clones and misses some; the assay was immunoSEQ multiplex PCR. The data show about 200,000 clones, 79% seen once. V usage is TRBV5-1 and J usage is TRBJ2-2, with TRBD2 matching 8 bases. The sample consisted of PBMCs. This clonotype originated in a woman in her twenties or thirties in good health and CMV-seropositive. The CDR3 DNA reads TGCGCCAGCAGCTTCACCGGGACTAGGGGGACCGGGGAGCTGTTTTTT. Translating gives CASSFTGTRGTGELFF.